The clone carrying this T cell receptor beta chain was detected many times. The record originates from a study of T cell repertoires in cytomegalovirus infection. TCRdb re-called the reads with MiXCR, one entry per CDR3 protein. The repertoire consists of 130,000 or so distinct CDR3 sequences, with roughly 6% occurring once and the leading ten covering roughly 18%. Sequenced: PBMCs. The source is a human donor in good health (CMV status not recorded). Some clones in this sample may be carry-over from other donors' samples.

The CDR3 loop reads CAIETGSTDTQYF. The CDR3 bases are TGTGCCATCGAGACCGGGAGCACAGATACGCAGTATTTT. The V call is TRBV28, the J call TRBJ2-3; D is unresolved. The CDR3 runs to 13 residues. Germline-derived CDR1 and CDR2 are MDHEN and SYDVKM. The V end was cut by 10 bases, the J end by 0 bases, with 11 bases between.